These 18 T cell receptor beta chains were all obtained from the same sample, sequenced in a study of beta chain features in type 1 diabetes. Study-level results: For Type 1 diabetes patients, all four CD4+ subsets carried TCRB CDR3s that were moderately but significantly shorter.

TCRB transcripts that were expressed got sequenced, as all of the isolated RNA had been reverse transcribed. Sequencing was performed with immunoSEQ multiplex PCR; in TCRdb, only in-frame clones are kept and a portion is missing. The sample records 300,000 to 400,000 clones, 9.3% being singletons. Which antigens these TCRs recognize remains unknown. The source material was central memory CD4+ T cells from blood. These receptors originate from a man under 40 with type 1 diabetes.

This clone was seen just once. The chain employs TRBV2 and TRBJ2-3; D is perhaps TRBD1 (6 bases). The CDR3 loop spans 13 amino acids. Between the trimmed V and J ends, which lost 5 bases and 10 bases, there was a span of 16 bases. The germline V gene has CDR1 SNHLY and CDR2 FYNNEI. The CDR3 coding sequence is TGTGCCAGCAGTACAGGGCCCCTCCTCCCGCAGTATTTT. It yields the protein CASSTGPLLPQYF. Complete variable domain (other parts from reference TRBV2 and TRBJ2-3): EPEVTQTPSHQVTQMGQEVILRCVPISNHLYFYWYRQILGQKVEFLVSFYNNEISEKSEIFDDQFSVERPDGSNFTLKIRSTKLEDSAMYFCASSTGPLLPQYFGPGTRLTVL.

This clone turned up a few times. The V and J genes are TRBV5-6 and TRBJ2-2; TRBD1 aligns across 7 bases. The CDR3 length is 15 residues. J lost 4 bases, V lost 4 bases, and 7 bases had no gene match. The germline V gene has CDR1 SGHDT and CDR2 YYEEEE. Here the CDR3 DNA reads TGTGCCAGCAGCCCTTCGGACAGGTCCACCGGGGAGCTGTTTTTT. This translates into CASSPSDRSTGELFF.

There are a few counts of this clone. The J gene is TRBJ2-2, the V gene TRBV14, with a possible D match to TRBD1 (5 bases). Trimming took off 2 bases at V and 8 bases at J, with 12 bases between the two ends. The CDR3 loop spans 14 amino acids. CDR1 and CDR2 (germline): SGHDN, FVKESK. The CDR3 spells CASSQTGPLGELFF. The DNA of the CDR3 is TGTGCCAGCAGCCAAACAGGTCCTTTGGGGGAGCTGTTTTTT. The full variable domain, its missing parts supplied by reference TRBV14 and TRBJ2-2, is EAGVTQFPSHSVIEKGQTVTLRCDPISGHDNLYWYRRVMGKEIKFLLHFVKESKQDESGMPNNRFLAERTGGTYSTLKVQPAELEDSGVYFCASSQTGPLGELFFGEGSRLTVL.

This clone has just a few counts. V gene TRBV18 combines with J gene TRBJ2-5, with a possible D match to TRBD2 (5 bases). Trimming cost V 2 bases and J 2 bases, with 12 bases left between them. The CDR3 runs to 15 residues. Germline V gene data show CDR1 as KGHSH and CDR2 as LQKENI. Here the CDR3 reads CASSPGSTLQETQYF. Written as DNA, the CDR3 is TGTGCCAGCTCACCAGGGAGTACACTACAAGAGACCCAGTACTTC.

The chain joins TRBV6-5 to TRBJ1-6, with D maybe TRBD1 (5 bases). Deletions cut 3 bases from V and 8 bases from J, with 14 bases between. The CDR3 runs to 15 residues. The germline gives CDR1 MNHEY, CDR2 SVGAGI. CDR3 protein: CASSYSTVGDSPLHF. As DNA, the CDR3 is TGTGCCAGCAGTTATAGTACCGTGGGGGATTCACCCCTCCACTTT.

The CDR3 region has the DNA TGCGCCAGCAGTGCTGTGGATCCCACAGATACGCAGTATTTT. It yields the protein CASSAVDPTDTQYF. V gene TRBV10-2 combines with J gene TRBJ2-3, with no clear D. The germline gives CDR1 WSHSY, CDR2 SAAADI. V dropped 4 bases and J dropped 2 bases, with 10 bases sitting between them. CDR3 length: 14 residues.

The chain links TRBV29-1 to TRBJ2-3; 7 bases line up with TRBD2. Germline V gives CDR1 SQVTM, CDR2 ANQGSEA. Trimming removed 3 bases from V and 5 bases from J; junction bases left unmatched: 2. The CDR3 has 12 residues. CDR3 nucleotides: TGCAGCGTTGATCGGGGGGAAGATACGCAGTATTTT. Translating gives CSVDRGEDTQYF.

The chain employs TRBV28 and TRBJ1-1, with TRBD1 as a possible D gene (6 bases). This CDR3 comprises 15 residues. The germline V gene encodes CDR1 MDHEN and CDR2 SYDVKM. V was pared by 3 bases and J by 6 bases, with 17 bases between. In DNA form, the CDR3 reads TGTGCCAGCAGTTTCTTGGGGGGCCATTCGGCTGAAGCTTTCTTT. This sequence encodes CASSFLGGHSAEAFF.

Comment on this clone: Sequence at one end of the junction differs from germline and may be a read error. V usage is TRBV30 and J usage is TRBJ2-3; 13 nucleotides match TRBD2. Germline loops: CDR1 GTSNPN, CDR2 SVGIG (reference sequence). The CDR3 consists of 11 residues. The CDR3 sequence is CAWSVGLAGVF. The DNA for the CDR3 is TGTGCCTGGAGTGTTGGACTAGCGGGGGTTTTT.

The sample holds a few counts of this clone. The genes are TRBV30 and TRBJ1-1, with unresolved D. Trimming removed 4 bases at V and 1 base at J, with 22 bases between. The germline CDR1 and CDR2 sequences are GTSNPN and SVGIG (reference sequence). This CDR3 contains 17 residues. The CDR3 DNA sequence: TGTGCCTGGATACGCGGATTAGAGCGGGTGGCGAACACTGAAGCTTTCTTT. Translated, it gives CAWIRGLERVANTEAFF.

The rearrangement uses TRBV5-1 and TRBJ2-5; no definite D call. Germline lookup yields CDR1 SGHRS and CDR2 YFSETQ. CDR3 size: 15 residues. V lost 0 bases to trimming and J lost 4 bases, with 13 bases between them. CDR3 coding DNA: TGCGCCAGCAGCTTGGGGAACCCAGGTGGAGAGACCCAGTACTTC. This translates into CASSLGNPGGETQYF.

The rearrangement links TRBV6-5 to TRBJ1-2; D is unclear. Looked up from germline, CDR1 is MNHEY and CDR2 is SVGAGI. The CDR3 loop spans 13 amino acids. V was cut by 4 bases and J by 5 bases, with 11 bases left in between. This CDR3 reads CASSSAQSYGYTF. The CDR3 DNA reads TGTGCCAGCAGTTCGGCCCAATCTTATGGCTACACCTTC.

This sequence joins TRBV5-6 and TRBJ1-4; D remains ambiguous. CDR1 is SGHDT and CDR2 is YYEEEE in the germline V gene. This CDR3 is 15 amino acids long. The ends were cut back, 3 bases at V and 1 base at J, with 10 bases in the middle. The CDR3: CASSSSLGTNEKLFF. The DNA for the CDR3 is TGTGCCAGCAGCTCGTCGCTCGGAACTAATGAAAAACTGTTTTTT.

In its sample, this clone was seen a few times. The V and J genes are TRBV28 and TRBJ2-7; the match to TRBD1 covers 12 bases. Germline V gives CDR1 MDHEN, CDR2 SYDVKM. There are 14 residues in the CDR3. The V segment lost 4 bases and the J segment 5 bases; nucleotides outside the gene matches: 3. DNA of the CDR3: TGTGCCAGCAGTTCGGGACAGGGGGCTCACGAGCAGTACTTC. Translation: CASSSGQGAHEQYF.

This clone was observed a few times. The gene calls are TRBV4-3 and TRBJ2-6; no firm D call. CDR1 and CDR2 (germline): LGHNA, YSLEER. The CDR3 runs to 15 residues. V lost 5 bases, J lost 5 bases, and 13 bases lay in between. CDR3 loop: CASSFRSNRANVLTF. The DNA of the CDR3 is TGCGCCAGCAGCTTTCGGTCTAACCGGGCCAACGTCCTGACTTTC.

The V and J genes are TRBV29-1 and TRBJ2-1; unclear D gene. Germline CDR1 is SQVTM and CDR2 is ANQGSEA. CDR3 size: 11 residues. Trimming removed 5 bases at V and 5 bases at J, with 7 bases between. Written as DNA, the CDR3 is TGCAGCGTTTCTGATGACAATGAGCAGTTCTTC. Amino acids: CSVSDDNEQFF.

This clone was observed a handful of times. This sample includes further DNA sequences coding for the same CDR3. V usage is TRBV29-1 and J usage is TRBJ2-7, with D possibly being TRBD2 (5 bases). Germline-derived CDR1 and CDR2 are SQVTM and ANQGSEA. The V end lost 4 bases, the J end lost 3 bases, and 7 bases lay between the germline ends. The CDR3 is made up of 11 amino acids. As DNA, the CDR3 is TGCAGCGTTGGAGAGGGCTACGAGCAGTACTTC. It yields the protein CSVGEGYEQYF.

This clone came up a few times. At the DNA level, this CDR3 is encoded by other sequences in the same sample as well. V and J are TRBV7-9 and TRBJ2-3, with D possibly matching TRBD2 (6 bases). V was trimmed by 5 bases and J by 7 bases, leaving 10 bases between them. This CDR3 is built from 12 residues. Germline-derived CDR1 and CDR2 are SEHNR and FQNEAQ (reference sequence). This CDR3 is CASSLAGNTQYF. DNA of the CDR3: TGTGCCAGCAGCCTGGCGGGGAATACGCAGTATTTT.